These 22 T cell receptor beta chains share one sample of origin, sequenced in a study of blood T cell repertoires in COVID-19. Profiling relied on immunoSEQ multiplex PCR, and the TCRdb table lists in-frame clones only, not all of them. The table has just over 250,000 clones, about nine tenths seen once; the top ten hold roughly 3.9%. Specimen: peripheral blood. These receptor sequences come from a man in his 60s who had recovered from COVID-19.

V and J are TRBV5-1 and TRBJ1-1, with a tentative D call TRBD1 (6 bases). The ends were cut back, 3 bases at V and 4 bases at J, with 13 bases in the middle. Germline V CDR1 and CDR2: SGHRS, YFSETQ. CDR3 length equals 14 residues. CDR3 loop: CASSYTGSGTEAFF. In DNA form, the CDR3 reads TGCGCCAGCAGCTATACAGGGTCGGGCACTGAAGCTTTCTTT.

The CDR3 here is CASSGLPGTVFQEQYF. CDR3 sequence (DNA): TGTGCCAGCAGCGGACTACCCGGGACAGTTTTTCAGGAGCAGTACTTC. The V call is TRBV5-4, the J call TRBJ2-7; tentative D call: TRBD1 (7 bases). The germline V and J ends were trimmed by 4 bases and 7 bases, with 24 bases remaining between them. CDR3 length: 16 residues. Germline V gene data show CDR1 as SGHNT and CDR2 as YYREEE (reference sequence).

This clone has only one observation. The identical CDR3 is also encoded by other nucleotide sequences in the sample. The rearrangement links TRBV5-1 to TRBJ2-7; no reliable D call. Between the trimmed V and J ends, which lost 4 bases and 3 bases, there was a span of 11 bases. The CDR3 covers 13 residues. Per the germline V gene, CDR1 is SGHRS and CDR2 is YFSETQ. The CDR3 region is CASSDRSGYEQYF. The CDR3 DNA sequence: TGCGCCAGCAGCGATCGGAGTGGCTACGAGCAGTACTTC.

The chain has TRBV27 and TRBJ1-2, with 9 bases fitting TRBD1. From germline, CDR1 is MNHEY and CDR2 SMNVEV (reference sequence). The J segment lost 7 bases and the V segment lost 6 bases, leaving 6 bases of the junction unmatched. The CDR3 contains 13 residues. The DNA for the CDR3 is TGTGCCAGCAGGGACAGGGGTGGTGCTGGCTACACCTTC. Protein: CASRDRGGAGYTF.

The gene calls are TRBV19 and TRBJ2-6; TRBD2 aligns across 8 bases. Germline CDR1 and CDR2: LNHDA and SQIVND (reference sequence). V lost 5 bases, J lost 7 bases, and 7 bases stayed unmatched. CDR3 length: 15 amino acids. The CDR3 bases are TGTGCCAGTAGTCTCGGCGCGGGGGGTGCCAACGTCCTGACTTTC. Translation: CASSLGAGGANVLTF.

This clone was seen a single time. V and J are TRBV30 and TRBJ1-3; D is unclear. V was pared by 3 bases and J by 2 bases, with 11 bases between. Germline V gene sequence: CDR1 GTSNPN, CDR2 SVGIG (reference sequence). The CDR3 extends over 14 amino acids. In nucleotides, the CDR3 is TGTGCCTGGAGCGGCAGCGTCGCTGGAAACACCATATATTTT. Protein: CAWSGSVAGNTIYF.

CDR3 DNA: TGTGCCTGGGGTACTTTGCGGGGGGGCAATCGGGCCGGGGAGCTGTTTTTT. Translating gives CAWGTLRGGNRAGELFF. The chain joins TRBV30 to TRBJ2-2; 9 bases map to TRBD2. Trimming at V came to 5 bases and at J to 6 bases, leaving 16 bases not matched to a gene. CDR1 and CDR2 from the germline V gene are GTSNPN and SVGIG (reference sequence). This CDR3 has 17 amino acids. The variable domain in full, completed from reference TRBV30 and TRBJ2-2, reads SQTIHQWPATLVQPVGSPLSLECTVEGTSNPNLYWYRQAAGRGLQLLFYSVGIGQISSEVPQNLSASRPQDRQFILSSKKLLLSDSGFYLCAWGTLRGGNRAGELFFGEGSRLTVL.

As DNA, the CDR3 is TGTGCCAGCAGCCAAATAATGACTAGTGGGGAGACCCAGTACTTC. This sequence encodes CASSQIMTSGETQYF. The chain has TRBV14 and TRBJ2-5; a possible D gene is TRBD2 (6 bases). V lost 2 bases to trimming and J lost 5 bases, with 15 bases between them. This CDR3 comprises 15 residues. Germline V gene data show CDR1 as SGHDN and CDR2 as FVKESK.

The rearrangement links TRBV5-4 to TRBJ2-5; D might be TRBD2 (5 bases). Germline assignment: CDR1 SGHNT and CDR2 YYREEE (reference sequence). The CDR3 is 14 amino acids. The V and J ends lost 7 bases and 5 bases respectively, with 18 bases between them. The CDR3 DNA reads TGTGCCAGCTCCCTTAGGACTCTTGGGGAGACCCAGTACTTC. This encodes CASSLRTLGETQYF.

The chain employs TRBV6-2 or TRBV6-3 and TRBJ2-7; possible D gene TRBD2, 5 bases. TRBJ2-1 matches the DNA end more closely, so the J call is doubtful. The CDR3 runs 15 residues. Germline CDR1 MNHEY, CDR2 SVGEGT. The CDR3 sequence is CASSPGPAGYNEQFF. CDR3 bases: TGTGCCAGCAGCCCCGGCCCGGCGGGCTACAATGAGCAGTTCTTC.

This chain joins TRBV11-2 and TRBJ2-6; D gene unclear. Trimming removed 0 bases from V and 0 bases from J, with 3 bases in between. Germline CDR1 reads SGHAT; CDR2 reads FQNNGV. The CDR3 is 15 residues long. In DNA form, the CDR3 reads TGTGCCAGCAGCTTAGATAACTCTGGGGCCAACGTCCTGACTTTC. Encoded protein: CASSLDNSGANVLTF.

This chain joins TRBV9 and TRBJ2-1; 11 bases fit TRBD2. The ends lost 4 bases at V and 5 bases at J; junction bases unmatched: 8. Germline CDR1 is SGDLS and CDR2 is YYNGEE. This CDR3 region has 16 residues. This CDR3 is CASSPGTSGRHNEQFF. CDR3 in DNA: TGTGCCAGCAGCCCCGGGACTAGCGGTCGCCACAATGAGCAGTTCTTC.

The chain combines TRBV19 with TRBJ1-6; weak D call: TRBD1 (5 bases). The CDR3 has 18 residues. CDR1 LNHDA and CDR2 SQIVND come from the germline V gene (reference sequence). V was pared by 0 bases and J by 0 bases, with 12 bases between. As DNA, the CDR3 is TGTGCCAGTAGTATAGAGGGGCTGCAAAGCTCCTATAATTCACCCCTCCACTTT. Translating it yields CASSIEGLQSSYNSPLHF.

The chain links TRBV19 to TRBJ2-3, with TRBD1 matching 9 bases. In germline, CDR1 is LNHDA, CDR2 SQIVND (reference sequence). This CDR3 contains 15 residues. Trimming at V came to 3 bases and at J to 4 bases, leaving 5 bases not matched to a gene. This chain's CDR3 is CASSIGTGIPDTQYF. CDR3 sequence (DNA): TGTGCCAGTAGTATTGGGACAGGGATCCCAGATACGCAGTATTTT.

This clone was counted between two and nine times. CDR3 amino acids: CASSQGTGNMNTEAFF. The CDR3 DNA follows: TGTGCCAGCAGCCAAGGGACAGGGAACATGAACACTGAAGCTTTCTTT. The chain links TRBV4-2 to TRBJ1-1; 8 bases are a match to TRBD1. With V trimmed by 1 base and J by 0 bases, 4 bases remained unmatched. CDR1 and CDR2 from the germline V gene are LGHNA and YNFKEQ. CDR3 length: 16 residues.

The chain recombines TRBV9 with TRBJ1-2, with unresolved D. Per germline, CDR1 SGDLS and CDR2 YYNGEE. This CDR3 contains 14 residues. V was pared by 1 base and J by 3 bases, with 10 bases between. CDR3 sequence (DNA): TGTGCCAGCAGCGTACAAGGGCGGGACTATGGCTACACCTTC. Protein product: CASSVQGRDYGYTF.

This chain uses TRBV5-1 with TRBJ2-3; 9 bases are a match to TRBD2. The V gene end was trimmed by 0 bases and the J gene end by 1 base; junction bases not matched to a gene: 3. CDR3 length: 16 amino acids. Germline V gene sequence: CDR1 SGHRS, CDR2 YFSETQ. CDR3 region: CASSLVVAGGTDTQYF. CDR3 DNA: TGCGCCAGCAGCTTGGTGGTAGCGGGGGGCACAGATACGCAGTATTTT.

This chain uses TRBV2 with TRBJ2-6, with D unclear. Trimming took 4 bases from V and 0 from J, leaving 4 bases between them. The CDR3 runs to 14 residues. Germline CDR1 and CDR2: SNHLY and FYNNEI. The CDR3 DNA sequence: TGTGCCAGCAGTGCCGGCTCTGGGGCCAACGTCCTGACTTTC. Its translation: CASSAGSGANVLTF.

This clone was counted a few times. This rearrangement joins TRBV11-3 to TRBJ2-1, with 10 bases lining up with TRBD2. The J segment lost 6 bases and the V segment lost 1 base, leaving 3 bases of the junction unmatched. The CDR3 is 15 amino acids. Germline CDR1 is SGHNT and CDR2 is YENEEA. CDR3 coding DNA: TGTGCCAGCAGCTTAGGGGCTAGCGGGGGCAATGAGCAGTTCTTC. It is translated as CASSLGASGGNEQFF.

CDR3 region: CANSGRLGVQFYEQYF. The CDR3 DNA reads TGTGCCAACTCTGGTCGCCTCGGGGTGCAATTCTACGAGCAGTACTTC. This chain connects TRBV5-6 to TRBJ2-7, with D possibly matching TRBD2 (5 bases). The length of the CDR3 is 16 residues. V was shortened by 9 bases and J by 3 bases, with 25 bases between the two germline ends. Germline CDR1 SGHDT, CDR2 YYEEEE.

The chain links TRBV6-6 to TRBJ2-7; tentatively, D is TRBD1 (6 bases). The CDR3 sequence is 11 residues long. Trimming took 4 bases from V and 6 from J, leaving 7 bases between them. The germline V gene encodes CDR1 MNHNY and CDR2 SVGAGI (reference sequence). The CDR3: CASSLGGEQYF. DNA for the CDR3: TGTGCCAGCAGTTTAGGGGGCGAGCAGTACTTC.

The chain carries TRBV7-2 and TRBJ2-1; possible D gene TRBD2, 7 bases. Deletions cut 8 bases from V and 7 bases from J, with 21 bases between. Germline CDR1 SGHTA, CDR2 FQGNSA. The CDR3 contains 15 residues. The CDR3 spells CASWDMGGPRNEQFF. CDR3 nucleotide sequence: TGTGCCAGCTGGGACATGGGGGGGCCTCGAAATGAGCAGTTCTTC.